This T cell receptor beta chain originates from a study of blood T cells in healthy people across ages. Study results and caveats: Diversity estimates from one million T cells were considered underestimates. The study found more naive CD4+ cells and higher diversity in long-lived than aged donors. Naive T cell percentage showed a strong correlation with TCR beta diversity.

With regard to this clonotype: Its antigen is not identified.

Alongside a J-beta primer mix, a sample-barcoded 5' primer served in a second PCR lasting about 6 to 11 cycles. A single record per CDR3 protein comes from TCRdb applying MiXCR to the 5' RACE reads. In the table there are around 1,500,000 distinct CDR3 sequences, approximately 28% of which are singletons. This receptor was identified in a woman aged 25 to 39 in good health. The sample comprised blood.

The CDR3 nucleotides are TGCAGTGCCATGGACAGGCCATGCAATGAGCAGTTCTTC. It codes for CSAMDRPCNEQFF. This sequence joins TRBV20-1 and TRBJ2-1; 7 nucleotides match TRBD1. The ends lost 6 bases at V and 6 bases at J; junction bases unmatched: 8. Germline CDR1 reads DFQATT; CDR2 reads SNEGSKA (reference sequence). The CDR3 totals 13 residues.